The 32 T cell receptor beta chains below all came from one sample that was sequenced in a study of human T cells and chemical hapten exposure. TCRdb reanalysed the RACE reads using MiXCR and keeps one entry per CDR3 protein. The data hold about 290,000 distinct CDR3 sequences, with 7.7% observed a single time. Time point meaning: pre-sensitization, week 0. Treatment given: therapeutic diphenylcyclopropenone sensitization with weekly scalp DPC. The sample here was whole blood, taken in connection with sensitization to the hapten diphenylcyclopropenone (DPC). The receptors shown here come from a man younger than 30 with alopecia areata. Some clones in this sample may be carry-over from other donors' samples.

The genes are TRBV7-2 and TRBJ2-7, with D perhaps matching TRBD1 or TRBD2 (5 bases each). V lost 4 bases to trimming and J lost 7 bases, with 23 bases between them. Germline assignment: CDR1 SGHTA and CDR2 FQGNSA. The CDR3 has 16 amino acids. CDR3 sequence (DNA): TGTGCCAGCAGCTACATGTGGGACCGAGGTCGTCGGGAGCAGTACTTC. Translating it yields CASSYMWDRGRREQYF.

The chain is built from TRBV27 and TRBJ1-1; no definite D call. V lost 7 bases and J lost 5, with 17 bases in between. The CDR3 spans 14 residues. Germline V gives CDR1 MNHEY, CDR2 SMNVEV (reference sequence). This chain's CDR3 is CASMSGNRRTEAFF. The CDR3 DNA reads as TGTGCCAGCATGTCCGGGAATAGACGAACTGAAGCTTTCTTT.

This clonotype was detected ten times or more. The chain recombines TRBV6-6 with TRBJ1-5, with D possibly matching TRBD1 (5 bases). With 7 bases removed from V and 2 bases from J, the gap between germline ends came to 15 bases. Germline V gives CDR1 MNHNY, CDR2 SVGAGI (reference sequence). The CDR3 consists of 15 residues. In DNA, the CDR3 is TGTGCCAGCATCCCCGGGGGGACGGGCAATCAGCCCCAGCATTTT. This gives the protein CASIPGGTGNQPQHF.

J is TRBJ1-2 and V is TRBV7-8; D gene unclear. Trimming removed 1 base from V and 6 bases from J, with 15 bases in between. Germline lookup yields CDR1 SGHVS and CDR2 FQNEAQ. This CDR3 has 15 amino acids. CDR3 nucleotides: TGTGCCAGCAGCTTAGGATTCATTCACGGGGATGGCTACACCTTC. Amino acids: CASSLGFIHGDGYTF.

This clonotype came up many times. V is TRBV4-1 and J is TRBJ1-5; D is undetermined. Trimming cost V 0 bases and J 7 bases, with 13 bases left between them. Germline V gene sequence: CDR1 MGHRA, CDR2 YSYEKL. The CDR3 sequence is 15 residues long. Written as DNA, the CDR3 is TGCGCCAGCAGCCAAGATCTTGGGGAAGGGCAGCCCCAGCATTTT. Translating gives CASSQDLGEGQPQHF.

This clonotype showed up just a few times. This chain links TRBV20-1 with TRBJ1-1, with unresolved D. Germline V lookup: CDR1 DFQATT, CDR2 SNEGSKA (reference sequence). The CDR3 runs 14 residues. The V end lost 1 base, the J end lost 1 base, and 10 bases lay between the germline ends. CDR3 nucleotide sequence: TGCAGTGCTAGAGGTGCAGAGCCGAACACTGAAGCTTTCTTT. This encodes CSARGAEPNTEAFF.

The CDR3, as DNA: TGCGCCAGCAGCCAAGAGGAGGGGGCCTCCTATGGCTACACCTTC. Translating gives CASSQEEGASYGYTF. The chain recombines TRBV4-3 with TRBJ1-2; 7 bases map to TRBD1. Germline-derived CDR1 and CDR2 are LGHNA and YSLEER. With V trimmed by 0 bases and J by 4 bases, 5 bases remained unmatched. The CDR3 contains 15 residues.

The genes are TRBV28 and TRBJ2-1, with D possibly matching TRBD2 (6 bases). Germline CDR1 and CDR2: MDHEN and SYDVKM. The V gene lost 2 bases and the J gene lost 8 bases, with 13 bases spanning the gap. The CDR3 loop spans 14 amino acids. The CDR3 DNA reads TGTGCCAGCAGTTTAGGACTACTCCAGGATGAGCAGTTCTTC. As protein: CASSLGLLQDEQFF.

The CDR3 region has the DNA TGCAGCGTTGGTTTTGCACCCAACTACGAGCAGTACTTC. It codes for CSVGFAPNYEQYF. The gene calls are TRBV29-1 and TRBJ2-7; D is unclear. From germline, CDR1 is SQVTM and CDR2 ANQGSEA. Trimming cost V 4 bases and J 3 bases, with 13 bases left between them. The CDR3 is 13 amino acids.

This clonotype has a count of ten or more. The V call is TRBV20-1, the J call TRBJ1-1; perhaps TRBD1 as D (5 bases). The germline V gene has CDR1 DFQATT and CDR2 SNEGSKA (reference sequence). CDR3 length: 13 amino acids. Trimming took off 6 bases at V and 4 bases at J, with 15 bases between the two ends. CDR3 sequence: CSARTNGGTEAFF. CDR3 nucleotide sequence: TGCAGTGCCAGGACAAACGGGGGCACTGAAGCTTTCTTT.

The chain combines TRBV29-1 with TRBJ2-1; no firm D call. The V end was cut by 8 bases, the J end by 6 bases, with 14 bases between. The germline V gene encodes CDR1 SQVTM and CDR2 ANQGSEA. CDR3 size: 12 residues. The CDR3 DNA reads TGCAGCCCCCTTGGTATACGCAATGAGCAGTTCTTC. Amino acids: CSPLGIRNEQFF.

This clonotype occurred a few times. The rearrangement joins TRBV6-2 or TRBV6-3 to TRBJ1-1; D gene ambiguous. CDR3 length: 14 amino acids. The V end was cut by 1 base, the J end by 1 base, with 7 bases between. Germline CDR1 reads MNHEY; CDR2 reads SVGEGT. CDR3 protein: CASSYFPPNTEAFF. The CDR3 nucleotides are TGTGCCAGCAGTTACTTCCCCCCGAACACTGAAGCTTTCTTT.

This clonotype showed up just a few times. The V gene is TRBV20-1, the J gene TRBJ2-5, with D maybe TRBD1 (5 bases). V lost 5 bases and J 5 bases, leaving 6 bases between the germline ends. The V gene's germline CDR1 is DFQATT and CDR2 SNEGSKA (reference sequence). The CDR3 loop spans 10 amino acids. The CDR3: CSASGETQYF. CDR3 nucleotide sequence: TGCAGTGCTTCAGGGGAGACCCAGTACTTC.

V usage is TRBV11-1 and J usage is TRBJ2-7, with D tentatively TRBD1 (6 bases). Germline V lookup: CDR1 SGHAT, CDR2 FQDESV (reference sequence). V was pared by 5 bases and J by 2 bases, with 13 bases between. CDR3 length: 14 amino acids. The CDR3 region is CASSPSDRPYEQYV. CDR3 DNA sequence: TGTGCCAGCAGCCCGTCGGACAGACCCTACGAGCAGTACGTC.

This clonotype was counted between two and nine times. The chain uses TRBV18 and TRBJ1-5; 10 bases fit TRBD1. In germline, CDR1 is KGHSH, CDR2 LQKENI. V was pared by 0 bases and J by 6 bases, with 5 bases of the junction left unmatched. The CDR3 consists of 16 residues. This CDR3 reads CASSPPLDRGTQPQHF. CDR3 bases: TGTGCCAGCTCACCACCGTTGGACAGGGGGACTCAGCCCCAGCATTTT.

This clonotype showed up just a few times. The V call is TRBV6-2 or TRBV6-3, the J call TRBJ2-7, with 9 bases identical to TRBD2. V lost 5 bases, J lost 3 bases, and 8 bases stayed unmatched. Germline CDR1 reads MNHEY; CDR2 reads SVGEGT. The CDR3 spans 15 residues. The CDR3: CASSTSLAGYYEQYF. The CDR3 coding sequence is TGTGCCAGCAGTACGTCTCTAGCGGGGTACTACGAGCAGTACTTC.

This clonotype was seen more than once but under ten times. This rearrangement joins TRBV7-6 to TRBJ2-1; 8 bases are shared with TRBD1. Germline V gives CDR1 SGHVS, CDR2 FNYEAQ. This CDR3 contains 15 residues. V dropped 3 bases and J dropped 5; count of bases not matched to a gene: 6. CDR3 sequence (DNA): TGTGCCAGCAGCTTGGACAGGGAGGAGGACAATGAGCAGTTCTTC. It codes for CASSLDREEDNEQFF.

At least ten counts were recorded for this clonotype. The V and J genes are TRBV12-3 or TRBV12-4 and TRBJ1-5, with D possibly matching TRBD1 (6 bases). V gave up 8 bases and J gave up 0 bases, with 8 bases separating them. The CDR3 totals 13 residues. The CDR3 bases are TGTGCCAGCCGGACAGATAGCAATCAGCCCCAGCATTTT. This sequence encodes CASRTDSNQPQHF.

The gene calls are TRBV10-3 and TRBJ2-3, with 10 positions matching TRBD2. CDR3 length: 17 amino acids. J was trimmed by 2 bases and V by 10 bases; bases with no gene match: 15. Germline V gene lookup returns CDR1 ENHRY and CDR2 SYGVKD. The CDR3 reads CANAPTRTSGATDTQYF. The CDR3 nucleotides are TGTGCCAACGCGCCGACTCGAACTAGCGGGGCCACAGATACGCAGTATTTT.

This clonotype was seen more than once but under ten times. The rearrangement joins TRBV11-2 to TRBJ1-4; D gene uncertain. In germline, CDR1 is SGHAT, CDR2 FQNNGV. V was cut by 5 bases and J by 5 bases, with 15 bases left in between. CDR3 size: 15 residues. The DNA of the CDR3 is TGTGCCAGCAGCGGATCCGGGAGCCGAAATGAAAAACTGTTTTTT. Its translation is CASSGSGSRNEKLFF.

This clonotype has a handful of counts. The chain is built from TRBV7-9 and TRBJ1-1, with D uncertain. Per the germline V gene, CDR1 is SEHNR and CDR2 is FQNEAQ (reference sequence). This CDR3 is built from 15 residues. The ends were cut back, 1 base at V and 0 bases at J, with 9 bases in the middle. CDR3 sequence reads: CASSLVQPMNTEAFF. DNA of the CDR3: TGTGCCAGCAGCTTAGTACAACCCATGAACACTGAAGCTTTCTTT. The variable domain in full, with the rest retrieved from reference TRBV7-9 and TRBJ1-1, is DTGVSQNPRHKITKRGQNVTFRCDPISEHNRLYWYRQTLGQGPEFLTYFQNEAQLEKSRLLSDRFSAERPKGSFSTLEIQRTEQGDSAMYLCASSLVQPMNTEAFFGQGTRLTVV.

This clonotype was recorded at least ten times. The genes are TRBV7-2 and TRBJ1-5; a weak D match, TRBD1 (6 bases). The CDR3 contains 14 residues. Germline V lookup: CDR1 SGHTA, CDR2 FQGNSA. V was clipped by 3 bases and J by 4 bases, with 10 bases between them. The CDR3 DNA reads as TGTGCCAGCAGCTTCGACAGGCGAAATCAGCCCCAGCATTTT. It codes for CASSFDRRNQPQHF.

This clonotype has at least ten counts. The gene calls are TRBV7-2 and TRBJ2-2, with 8 bases fitting TRBD2. Germline V CDR1 and CDR2: SGHTA, FQGNSA. Unmatched junction bases numbered 5, after V lost 5 bases and J lost 0 bases. This CDR3 region has 16 residues. CDR3 loop: CASSPRGGSNTGELFF. DNA of the CDR3: TGTGCCAGCAGCCCCCGGGGGGGATCGAACACCGGGGAGCTGTTTTTT.

Only a few counts were recorded for this clonotype. V gene TRBV2 combines with J gene TRBJ2-1; D unclear. The CDR3 spans 13 residues. Per the germline V gene, CDR1 is SNHLY and CDR2 is FYNNEI. Between the trimmed V and J ends, which lost 8 bases and 5 bases, there was a span of 13 bases. The CDR3 bases are TGTGCCAGCGGGAATACGGGCCACAATGAGCAGTTCTTC. As protein: CASGNTGHNEQFF.

This clonotype was seen at least ten times. DNA of the CDR3: TGTGCCAGCAGCCAAGGGACAGGGGGATATGGCTACACCTTC. As protein: CASSQGTGGYGYTF. This chain links TRBV3-1 with TRBJ1-2; 10 bases line up with TRBD1. CDR3 length: 14 residues. CDR1 and CDR2 (germline): LGHDT, YNNKEL (reference sequence). With V trimmed by 1 base and J by 5 bases, 1 base remained unmatched. The full variable domain, completed using reference TRBV3-1 and TRBJ1-2, is DTAVSQTPKYLVTQMGNDKSIKCEQNLGHDTMYWYKQDSKKFLKIMFSYNNKELIINETVPNRFSPKSPDKAHLNLHINSLELGDSAVYFCASSQGTGGYGYTFGSGTRLTVV.

This clonotype was seen at least ten times. This chain connects TRBV6-2 or TRBV6-3 to TRBJ2-2; perhaps D is TRBD1 or TRBD2 (6 bases each). V lost 2 bases and J 7 bases, leaving 11 bases between the germline ends. CDR1 and CDR2 from the germline V gene are MNHEY and SVGEGT. This CDR3 has 14 residues. The CDR3 protein is CASSYTRGGGELFF. DNA for the CDR3: TGTGCCAGCAGTTACACCAGGGGAGGCGGGGAGCTGTTTTTT.

The genes are TRBV14 and TRBJ2-2; possible D gene TRBD2, 5 bases. The germline V and J ends were trimmed by 4 bases and 0 bases, with 15 bases remaining between them. The CDR3 runs to 17 residues. The germline gives CDR1 SGHDN, CDR2 FVKESK. The CDR3 reads CASSPNAGNANTGELFF. In DNA form, the CDR3 reads TGTGCCAGCAGCCCAAATGCCGGGAATGCGAACACCGGGGAGCTGTTTTTT.

This clonotype has more than one count but fewer than ten. Here the CDR3 reads CASSITGTGHTGELFF. The CDR3 nucleotides read TGCGCCAGCAGCATTACCGGGACAGGTCACACCGGGGAGCTGTTTTTT. The chain recombines TRBV4-1 with TRBJ2-2; 8 bases align to TRBD1. V shed 5 bases and J 3 bases; nucleotides not matched to a gene: 8. CDR1 and CDR2 from the germline V gene are MGHRA and YSYEKL. The length of the CDR3 is 16 residues.

V and J are TRBV7-2 and TRBJ2-3, with TRBD2 as a possible D gene (6 bases). The V gene lost 5 bases and the J gene lost 0 bases, with 15 bases spanning the gap. CDR1 and CDR2 from the germline V gene are SGHTA and FQGNSA. The CDR3 totals 16 residues. Written as DNA, the CDR3 is TGTGCCAGCAGCCCCCCGCCGGGGACTAGCACAGATACGCAGTATTTT. As protein: CASSPPPGTSTDTQYF.

CDR3 loop: CSAREIGIHEQYV. The CDR3 DNA reads as TGCAGTGCTAGAGAGATTGGGATCCACGAGCAGTACGTC. The chain links TRBV20-1 to TRBJ2-7; no clear D. V was shortened by 0 bases and J by 5 bases, with 11 bases between the two germline ends. From germline, CDR1 is DFQATT and CDR2 SNEGSKA (reference sequence). The CDR3 covers 13 residues.

In this sample, this clonotype turned up many times. J is TRBJ2-5 and V is TRBV5-1; D assignment may be TRBD1 or TRBD2 (6 bases each). Trimming took 4 bases from V and 5 from J, leaving 15 bases between them. The CDR3 is 14 residues long. Germline CDR1 SGHRS, CDR2 YFSETQ. This CDR3 is CASSRSGAVETQYF. CDR3 in DNA: TGCGCCAGCAGCCGCTCGGGGGCAGTGGAGACCCAGTACTTC.

This clonotype was counted a few times. This sequence joins TRBV10-3 and TRBJ2-4; D is unresolved. The CDR3 runs to 15 residues. Germline V lookup: CDR1 ENHRY, CDR2 SYGVKD. The ends were cut back, 0 bases at V and 2 bases at J, with 8 bases in the middle. The CDR3 DNA follows: TGTGCCATCAGTGAGTCGAGTCTCACCAAAAACATTCAGTACTTC. As protein: CAISESSLTKNIQYF.